A single sample is the source of the 10 T cell receptor beta chains below, sequenced in a study of shared clonotypes between healthy human individuals. Libraries were prepared by immunoSEQ multiplex PCR; TCRdb keeps only in-frame clonotypes and omits some of them. The sample holds roughly 2.6 million clones, just over 90% seen once. What was sequenced was naive CD4+ T cells sorted from blood. Subset: CD45RA+ positively selected. The receptors stem from a young man in good health.

The J gene is TRBJ2-5, the V gene TRBV6-1, with a possible D match to TRBD1 (6 bases). Germline V gene lookup returns CDR1 MNHNS and CDR2 SASEGT. Between the trimmed V and J ends, which lost 6 bases and 1 base, there was a span of 9 bases. This CDR3 region has 13 residues. DNA of the CDR3: TGTGCCAGCAGACAGGGTCGCCAAGAGACCCAGTACTTC. Translation gives CASRQGRQETQYF.

CDR3 residues: CASSLFGQVWDTEAFF. The CDR3 DNA is TGTGCCAGCAGCTTGTTCGGACAGGTTTGGGACACTGAAGCTTTCTTT. The chain is built from TRBV5-6 and TRBJ1-1; TRBD1 matches 7 bases. The CDR3 has 16 amino acids. Trimming took 1 base from V and 3 from J; bases not matched to a gene: 9. Germline CDR1 SGHDT, CDR2 YYEEEE.

The CDR3 reads CASSQLLAGVYEQYF. The CDR3 nucleotides are TGCGCCAGCAGCCAGTTACTAGCGGGGGTCTACGAGCAGTACTTC. The rearrangement links TRBV4-1 to TRBJ2-7; the match to TRBD2 covers 11 bases. There are 15 residues in the CDR3. The junction had 4 bases not matched to a gene; V was cut back by 3 bases and J by 3 bases. CDR1 MGHRA and CDR2 YSYEKL come from the germline V gene.

The chain joins TRBV6-6 to TRBJ2-1; D may correspond to TRBD1 or TRBD2 (5 bases each). The CDR3 length is 11 residues. Trimming shortened V by 10 bases and J by 5 bases, and 9 bases separated the two germline ends. Looked up from germline, CDR1 is MNHNY and CDR2 is SVGAGI (reference sequence). CDR3 sequence: CATGRDNEQFF. The DNA of the CDR3 is TGTGCCACGGGGCGGGACAATGAGCAGTTCTTC.

Concerning this clone: The same CDR3 arises from other DNA sequences in this sample as well. This rearrangement joins TRBV18 to TRBJ2-7; D is perhaps TRBD2 (5 bases). The CDR3 runs to 14 residues. Per germline, CDR1 KGHSH and CDR2 LQKENI. V gave up 6 bases and J gave up 2 bases, with 14 bases separating them. The CDR3 loop reads CASSPPGVPYEQYF. The CDR3 nucleotides are TGTGCCAGCTCCCCTCCCGGGGTACCCTACGAGCAGTACTTC. Full variable domain (outside the CDR3, taken from reference TRBV18 and TRBJ2-7): NAGVMQNPRHLVRRRGQEARLRCSPMKGHSHVYWYRQLPEEGLKFMVYLQKENIIDESGMPKERFSAEFPKEGPSILRIQQVVRGDSAAYFCASSPPGVPYEQYFGPGTRLTVT.

CDR3 bases: TGCGCCAGCAGCCAAGATCTAAAGGTGGTACGTCCCCAGCATTTT. Amino acid sequence: CASSQDLKVVRPQHF. The V call is TRBV4-3, the J call TRBJ1-5; D remains unclear. The length of the CDR3 is 15 residues. Germline V gene sequence: CDR1 LGHNA, CDR2 YSLEER. V was shortened by 0 bases and J by 10 bases, with 16 bases between the two germline ends.

The gene calls are TRBV25-1 and TRBJ2-5; 10 nucleotides agree with TRBD2. Germline assignment: CDR1 MGHDK and CDR2 SYGVNS. This CDR3 comprises 13 residues. The ends lost 6 bases at V and 5 bases at J; junction bases unmatched: 3. CDR3 residues: CASRSGGAETQYF. The CDR3 DNA sequence: TGTGCCAGCAGAAGCGGGGGGGCGGAGACCCAGTACTTC. The whole variable domain, remainder taken from reference TRBV25-1 and TRBJ2-5, is EADIYQTPRYLVIGTGKKITLECSQTMGHDKMYWYQQDPGMELHLIHYSYGVNSTEKGDLSSESTVSRIRTEHFPLTLESARPSHTSQYLCASRSGGAETQYFGPGTRLLVL.

This sequence joins TRBV20-1 and TRBJ1-6; a weak D match, TRBD1 (5 bases). This CDR3 is 10 amino acids long. Trimming shortened V by 6 bases and J by 8 bases, and 5 bases separated the two germline ends. Germline-derived CDR1 and CDR2 are DFQATT and SNEGSKA (reference sequence). The CDR3 spells CSAGDSPLHF. CDR3 nucleotide sequence: TGCAGTGCGGGGGATTCACCCCTCCACTTT.

This sequence joins TRBV6-5 and TRBJ2-2; 12 bases are a match to TRBD1. This CDR3 contains 15 residues. From germline, CDR1 is MNHEY and CDR2 SVGAGI. V was pared by 6 bases and J by 7 bases, with 6 bases of the junction left unmatched. The CDR3 loop is CASSQGQGASGELFF. CDR3 in DNA: TGTGCCAGCAGCCAGGGACAGGGGGCCAGCGGGGAGCTGTTTTTT.

This rearrangement joins TRBV9 to TRBJ2-5, with D tentatively TRBD1 or TRBD2 (5 bases each). V dropped 0 bases and J dropped 2 bases, with 14 bases sitting between them. Germline V CDR1 and CDR2: SGDLS, YYNGEE. The CDR3 totals 16 residues. CDR3 sequence (DNA): TGTGCCAGCAGCGTAGAGGGCGGGTGGGGGCAAGAGACCCAGTACTTC. It is translated as CASSVEGGWGQETQYF.